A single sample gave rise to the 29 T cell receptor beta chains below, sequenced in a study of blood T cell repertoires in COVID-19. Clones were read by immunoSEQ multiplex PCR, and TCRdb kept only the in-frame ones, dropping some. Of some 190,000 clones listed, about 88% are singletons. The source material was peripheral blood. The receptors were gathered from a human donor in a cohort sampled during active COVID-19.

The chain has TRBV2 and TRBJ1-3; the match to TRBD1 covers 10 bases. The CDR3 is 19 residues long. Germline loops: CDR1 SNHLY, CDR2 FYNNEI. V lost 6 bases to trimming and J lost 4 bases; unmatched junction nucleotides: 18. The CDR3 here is CASSETGTGVVWKGNTIYF. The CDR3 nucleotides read TGTGCCAGCAGCGAGACCGGGACAGGGGTGGTTTGGAAAGGAAACACCATATATTTT. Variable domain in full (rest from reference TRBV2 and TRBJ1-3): EPEVTQTPSHQVTQMGQEVILRCVPISNHLYFYWYRQILGQKVEFLVSFYNNEISEKSEIFDDQFSVERPDGSNFTLKIRSTKLEDSAMYFCASSETGTGVVWKGNTIYFGEGSWLTVV.

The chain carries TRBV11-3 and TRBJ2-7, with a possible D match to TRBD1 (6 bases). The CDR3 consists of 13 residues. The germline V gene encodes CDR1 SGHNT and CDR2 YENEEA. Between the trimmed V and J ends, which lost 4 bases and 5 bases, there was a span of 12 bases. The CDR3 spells CASSSPTGHEQYF. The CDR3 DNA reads TGTGCCAGCAGCTCTCCGACAGGCCACGAGCAGTACTTC.

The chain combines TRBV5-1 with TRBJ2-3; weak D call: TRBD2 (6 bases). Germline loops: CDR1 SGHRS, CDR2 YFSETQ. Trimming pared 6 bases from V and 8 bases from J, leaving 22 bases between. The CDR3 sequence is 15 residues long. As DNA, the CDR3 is TGCGCCAGCACAAATGGCCAGGCTAGCGTGGGTACGCAGTATTTT. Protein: CASTNGQASVGTQYF.

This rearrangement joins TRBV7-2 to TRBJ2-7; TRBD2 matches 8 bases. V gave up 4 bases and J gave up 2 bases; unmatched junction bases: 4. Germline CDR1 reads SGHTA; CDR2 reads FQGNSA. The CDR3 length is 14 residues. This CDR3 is CASSSGGLAYEQYF. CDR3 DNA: TGTGCCAGCAGCTCGGGGGGACTAGCCTACGAGCAGTACTTC.

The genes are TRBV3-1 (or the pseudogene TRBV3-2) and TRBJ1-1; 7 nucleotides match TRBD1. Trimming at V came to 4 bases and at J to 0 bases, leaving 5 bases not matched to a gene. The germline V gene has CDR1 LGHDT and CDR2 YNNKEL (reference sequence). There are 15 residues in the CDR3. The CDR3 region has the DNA TGTGCCAGCAGCCCATGGACAGGACTGAACACTGAAGCTTTCTTT. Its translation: CASSPWTGLNTEAFF.

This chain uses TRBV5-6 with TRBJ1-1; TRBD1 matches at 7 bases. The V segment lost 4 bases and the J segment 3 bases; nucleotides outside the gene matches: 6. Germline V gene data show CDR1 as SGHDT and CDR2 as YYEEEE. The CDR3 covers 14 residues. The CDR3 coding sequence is TGTGCCAGCAGCCGAACAGGGGTGGACACTGAAGCTTTCTTT. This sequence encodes CASSRTGVDTEAFF. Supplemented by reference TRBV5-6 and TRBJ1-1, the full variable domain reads DAGVTQSPTHLIKTRGQQVTLRCSPKSGHDTVSWYQQALGQGPQFIFQYYEEEERQRGNFPDRFSGHQFPNYSSELNVNALLLGDSALYLCASSRTGVDTEAFFGQGTRLTVV.

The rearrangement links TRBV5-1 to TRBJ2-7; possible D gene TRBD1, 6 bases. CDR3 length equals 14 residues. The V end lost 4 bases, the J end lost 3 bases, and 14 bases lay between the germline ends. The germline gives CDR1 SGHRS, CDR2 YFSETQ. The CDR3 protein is CASSPAGQNYEQYF. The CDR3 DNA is TGCGCCAGCAGCCCTGCAGGACAGAACTACGAGCAGTACTTC. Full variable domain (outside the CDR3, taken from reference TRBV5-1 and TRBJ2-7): KAGVTQTPRYLIKTRGQQVTLSCSPISGHRSVSWYQQTPGQGLQFLFEYFSETQRNKGNFPGRFSGRQFSNSRSEMNVSTLELGDSALYLCASSPAGQNYEQYFGPGTRLTVT.

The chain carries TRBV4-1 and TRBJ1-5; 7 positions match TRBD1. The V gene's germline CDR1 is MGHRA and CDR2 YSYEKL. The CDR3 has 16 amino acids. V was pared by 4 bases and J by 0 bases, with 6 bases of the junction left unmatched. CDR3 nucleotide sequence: TGCGCCAGCAGCCTAGCCGACAGGGCTAGCAATCAGCCCCAGCATTTT. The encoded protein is CASSLADRASNQPQHF.

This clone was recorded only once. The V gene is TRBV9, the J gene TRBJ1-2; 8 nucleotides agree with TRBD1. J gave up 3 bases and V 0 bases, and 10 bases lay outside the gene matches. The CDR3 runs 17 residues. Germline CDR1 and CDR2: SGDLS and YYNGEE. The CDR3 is CASSVGRQGASYYGYTF. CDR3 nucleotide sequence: TGTGCCAGCAGCGTAGGTAGGCAGGGGGCCTCTTACTATGGCTACACCTTC.

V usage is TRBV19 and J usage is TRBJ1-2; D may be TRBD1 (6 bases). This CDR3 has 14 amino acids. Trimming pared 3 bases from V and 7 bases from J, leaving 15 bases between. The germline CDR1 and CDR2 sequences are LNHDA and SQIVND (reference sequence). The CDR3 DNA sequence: TGTGCCAGTAGTATGAAGGGGGGGACAAGTGGCTACACCTTC. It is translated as CASSMKGGTSGYTF. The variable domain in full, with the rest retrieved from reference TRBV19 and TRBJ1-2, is DGGITQSPKYLFRKEGQNVTLSCEQNLNHDAMYWYRQDPGQGLRLIYYSQIVNDFQKGDIAEGYSVSREKKESFPLTVTSAQKNPTAFYLCASSMKGGTSGYTFGSGTRLTVV.

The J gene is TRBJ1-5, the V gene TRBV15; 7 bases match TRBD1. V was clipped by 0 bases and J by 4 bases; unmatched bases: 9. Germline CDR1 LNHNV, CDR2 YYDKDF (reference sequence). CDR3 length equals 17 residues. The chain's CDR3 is CATSRDLQQGWNQPQHF. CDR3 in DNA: TGTGCCACCAGCAGAGACCTACAACAGGGGTGGAATCAGCCCCAGCATTTT.

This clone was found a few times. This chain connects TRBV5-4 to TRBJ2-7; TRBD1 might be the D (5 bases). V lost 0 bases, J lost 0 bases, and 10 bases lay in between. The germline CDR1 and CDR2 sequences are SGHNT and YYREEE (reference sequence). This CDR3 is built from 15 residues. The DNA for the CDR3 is TGTGCCAGCAGCTTGGCCCAGGGTCTCTCCTACGAGCAGTACTTC. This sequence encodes CASSLAQGLSYEQYF.

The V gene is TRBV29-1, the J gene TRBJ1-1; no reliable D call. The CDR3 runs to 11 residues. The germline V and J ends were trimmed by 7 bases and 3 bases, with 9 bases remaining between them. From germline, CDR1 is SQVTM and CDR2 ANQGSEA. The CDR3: CSGLLDTEAFF. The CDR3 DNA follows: TGCAGCGGACTCTTGGACACTGAAGCTTTCTTT.

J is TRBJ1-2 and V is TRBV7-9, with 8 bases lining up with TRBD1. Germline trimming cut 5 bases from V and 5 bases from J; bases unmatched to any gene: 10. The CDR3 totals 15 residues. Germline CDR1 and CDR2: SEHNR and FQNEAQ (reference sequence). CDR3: CASSPNEDRVYGYTF. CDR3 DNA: TGTGCCAGCAGCCCAAATGAGGACAGGGTTTATGGCTACACCTTC.

The CDR3 DNA sequence: TGTGCCAGTAGTATCGGGCAGGGGCGAAACACCATATATTTT. Encoded protein: CASSIGQGRNTIYF. This chain links TRBV19 with TRBJ1-3; perhaps TRBD1 as D (6 bases). V lost 3 bases and J lost 5, with 11 bases in between. The CDR3 consists of 14 residues. Germline V gene lookup returns CDR1 LNHDA and CDR2 SQIVND (reference sequence).

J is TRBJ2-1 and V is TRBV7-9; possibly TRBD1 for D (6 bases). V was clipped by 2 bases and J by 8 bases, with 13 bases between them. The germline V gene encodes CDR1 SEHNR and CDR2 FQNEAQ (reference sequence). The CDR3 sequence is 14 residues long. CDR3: CASSLSQGNDEQFF. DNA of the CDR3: TGTGCCAGCAGCTTATCACAGGGTAACGATGAGCAGTTCTTC.

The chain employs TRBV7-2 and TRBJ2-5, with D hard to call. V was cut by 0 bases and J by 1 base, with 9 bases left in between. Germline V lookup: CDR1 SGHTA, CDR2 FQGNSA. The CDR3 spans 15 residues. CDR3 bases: TGTGCCAGCAGCTTAGCGTCCACTGTCCAAGAGACCCAGTACTTC. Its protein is CASSLASTVQETQYF.

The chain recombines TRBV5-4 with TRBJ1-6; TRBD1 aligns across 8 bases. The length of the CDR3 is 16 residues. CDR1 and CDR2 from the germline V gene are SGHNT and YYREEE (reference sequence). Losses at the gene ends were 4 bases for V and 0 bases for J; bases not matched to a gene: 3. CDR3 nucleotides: TGTGCCAGCAGCCTTGGACAGGGCTCCTATAATTCACCCCTCCACTTT. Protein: CASSLGQGSYNSPLHF.

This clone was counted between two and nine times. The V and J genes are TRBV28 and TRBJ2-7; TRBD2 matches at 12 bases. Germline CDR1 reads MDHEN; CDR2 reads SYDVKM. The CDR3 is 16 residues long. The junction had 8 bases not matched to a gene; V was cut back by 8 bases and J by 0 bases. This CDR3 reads CASCWGGLAGSYEQYF. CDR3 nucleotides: TGTGCCAGCTGTTGGGGGGGACTAGCGGGCTCCTACGAGCAGTACTTC.

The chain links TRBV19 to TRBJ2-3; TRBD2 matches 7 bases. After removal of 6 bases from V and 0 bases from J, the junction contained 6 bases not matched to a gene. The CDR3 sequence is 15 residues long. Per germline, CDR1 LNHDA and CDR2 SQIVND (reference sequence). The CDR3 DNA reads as TGTGCCAGTAGGAGGTCTAGCGGTAGCACAGATACGCAGTATTTT. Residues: CASRRSSGSTDTQYF.

The CDR3 DNA sequence: TGTGCCAGCAGTTACCCCGGGGGGGGAAATTACGAGCAGTACTTC. Protein sequence: CASSYPGGGNYEQYF. The chain joins TRBV6-6 to TRBJ2-7; 8 bases are shared with TRBD2. Germline values: CDR1 MNHNY, CDR2 SVGAGI (reference sequence). Trimming at V came to 2 bases and at J to 4 bases, leaving 7 bases not matched to a gene. The CDR3 runs to 15 residues.

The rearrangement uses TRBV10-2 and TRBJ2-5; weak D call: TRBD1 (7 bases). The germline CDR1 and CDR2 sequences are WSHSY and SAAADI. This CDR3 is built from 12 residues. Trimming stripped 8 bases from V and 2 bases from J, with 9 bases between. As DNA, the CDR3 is TGCGCCAGCTCAGGGGGGCAAGAGACCCAGTACTTC. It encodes CASSGGQETQYF.

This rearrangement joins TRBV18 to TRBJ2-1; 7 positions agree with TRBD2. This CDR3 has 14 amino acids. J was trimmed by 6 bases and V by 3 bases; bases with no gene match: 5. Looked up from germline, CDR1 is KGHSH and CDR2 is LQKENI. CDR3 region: CASSPPSGSNEQFF. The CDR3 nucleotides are TGTGCCAGCTCACCCCCTAGCGGAAGCAATGAGCAGTTCTTC. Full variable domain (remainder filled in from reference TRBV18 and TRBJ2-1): NAGVMQNPRHLVRRRGQEARLRCSPMKGHSHVYWYRQLPEEGLKFMVYLQKENIIDESGMPKERFSAEFPKEGPSILRIQQVVRGDSAAYFCASSPPSGSNEQFFGPGTRLTVL.

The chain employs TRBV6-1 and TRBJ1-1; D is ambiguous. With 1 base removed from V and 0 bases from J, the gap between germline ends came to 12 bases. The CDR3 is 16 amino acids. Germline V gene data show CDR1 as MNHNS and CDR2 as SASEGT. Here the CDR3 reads CASSEGPGTVNTEAFF. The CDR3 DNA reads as TGTGCCAGCAGTGAAGGACCCGGTACAGTGAACACTGAAGCTTTCTTT.

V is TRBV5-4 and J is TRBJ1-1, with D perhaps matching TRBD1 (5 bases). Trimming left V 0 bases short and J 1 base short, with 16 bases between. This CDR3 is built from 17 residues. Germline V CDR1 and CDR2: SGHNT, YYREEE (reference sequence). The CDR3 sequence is CASSLGGLTLGNTEAFF. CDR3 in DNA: TGTGCCAGCAGCTTGGGGGGCCTAACGCTCGGGAACACTGAAGCTTTCTTT.

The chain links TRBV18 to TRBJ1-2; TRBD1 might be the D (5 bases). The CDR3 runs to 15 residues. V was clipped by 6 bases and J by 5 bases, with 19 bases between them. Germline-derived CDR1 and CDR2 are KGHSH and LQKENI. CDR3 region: CASSRVAGLLYGYTF. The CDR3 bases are TGTGCCAGCTCTAGAGTGGCGGGGCTCCTTTATGGCTACACCTTC.

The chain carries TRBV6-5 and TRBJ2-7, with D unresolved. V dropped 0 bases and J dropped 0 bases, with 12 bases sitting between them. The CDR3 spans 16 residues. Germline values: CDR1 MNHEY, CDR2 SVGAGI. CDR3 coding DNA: TGTGCCAGCAGTTACTCGTCGTATTCTAGCTCCTACGAGCAGTACTTC. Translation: CASSYSSYSSSYEQYF.

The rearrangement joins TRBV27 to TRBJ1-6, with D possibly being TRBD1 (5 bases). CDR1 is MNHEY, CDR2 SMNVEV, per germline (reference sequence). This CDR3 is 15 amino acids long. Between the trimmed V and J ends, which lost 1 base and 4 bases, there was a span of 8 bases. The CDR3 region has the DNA TGTGCCAGCAGTTTATTACAGGAGTATAATTCACCCCTCCACTTT. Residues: CASSLLQEYNSPLHF.

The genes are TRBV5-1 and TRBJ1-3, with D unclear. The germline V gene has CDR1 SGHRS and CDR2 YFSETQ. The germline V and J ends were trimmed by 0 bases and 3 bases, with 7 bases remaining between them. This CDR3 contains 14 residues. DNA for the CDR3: TGCGCCAGCAGCTTGGACAGTGGTGGAAACACCATATATTTT. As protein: CASSLDSGGNTIYF.